The present entry profiles one T cell receptor (beta chain) with its context. Its antigen remains unknown. The source of the sample is a study of T cell repertoires in ileal Crohn's disease. The CDR3 extends over 13 amino acids. In germline, CDR1 is MNHNY, CDR2 SVGAGI (reference sequence). V dropped 6 bases and J dropped 2 bases, with 10 bases sitting between them. The table came from immunoSEQ multiplex PCR; TCRdb's copy has only in-frame clones and leaves some out. The repertoire consists of roughly 2,400 clones, with approximately 70% occurring once and the leading ten covering approximately 15%. Eligibility required adulthood, ileal or ileocolonic Crohn's disease and indicated ileocolonic resection. Findings and caveats of the study: Compared with non-smokers, active smokers at surgery showed more clonal expansions.

The V and J genes are TRBV6-6 and TRBJ2-5; tentatively, D is TRBD2 (5 bases). Sequenced: ileal tissue. This receptor was taken from an adult with Crohn's disease. The CDR3 DNA reads TGTGCCAGCAGACGTAGGACTCAAGAGACCCAGTACTTC. Translated, it gives CASRRRTQETQYF.